One sample yielded the 12 T cell receptor beta chains listed below, sequenced in a study of T cell changes during pregnancy in multiple sclerosis. Data came from immunoSEQ multiplex PCR; TCRdb stores just in-frame clones and leaves some out. The table includes some 60,000 clones, about nine tenths detected once. The sequences come from peripheral blood, collected in the first trimester of pregnancy. The source is a female donor in good health, enrolled as a control in a pregnancy study.

The chain combines TRBV18 with TRBJ2-5; tentatively, D is TRBD1 (5 bases). Germline V CDR1 and CDR2: KGHSH, LQKENI. V was clipped by 1 base and J by 2 bases, with 5 bases between them. The CDR3 totals 13 residues. CDR3 nucleotides: TGTGCCAGCTCACCACGACAGCAAGAGACCCAGTACTTC. Translation gives CASSPRQQETQYF. The complete variable domain, with remaining parts taken from reference TRBV18 and TRBJ2-5, reads NAGVMQNPRHLVRRRGQEARLRCSPMKGHSHVYWYRQLPEEGLKFMVYLQKENIIDESGMPKERFSAEFPKEGPSILRIQQVVRGDSAAYFCASSPRQQETQYFGPGTRLLVL.

The V call is TRBV7-9, the J call TRBJ2-3; TRBD2 agrees at 7 bases. Germline CDR1 is SEHNR and CDR2 is FQNEAQ (reference sequence). Germline trimming cut 1 base from V and 1 base from J; bases unmatched to any gene: 2. The CDR3 loop spans 15 amino acids. CDR3 region: CASSLGGGGTDTQYF. DNA for the CDR3: TGTGCCAGCAGCTTAGGGGGAGGGGGCACAGATACGCAGTATTTT.

This clone was counted once. The chain recombines TRBV12-5 with TRBJ2-2; unclear D gene. The CDR3 extends over 14 amino acids. Trimming took 3 bases from V and 2 from J, leaving 7 bases between them. Germline CDR1 is LGHNT and CDR2 is FRNRAP. CDR3 nucleotides: TGTGCTAGTGGTTTATTAGCCAACACCGGGGAGCTGTTTTTT. It yields the protein CASGLLANTGELFF.

This chain links TRBV6-6 with TRBJ1-1, with 8 bases that match TRBD1. The CDR3 spans 13 residues. Germline CDR1 and CDR2: MNHNY and SVGAGI (reference sequence). Unmatched junction bases numbered 5, after V lost 6 bases and J lost 5 bases. The CDR3 is CASSLDRVTEAFF. The CDR3, as DNA: TGTGCCAGCAGCCTGGACAGGGTGACTGAAGCTTTCTTT.

V is TRBV29-1 and J is TRBJ2-2; D not resolved. V shed 5 bases and J shed 7 bases, with 17 bases lying between them. This CDR3 contains 14 residues. Germline V CDR1 and CDR2: SQVTM, ANQGSEA. CDR3 protein: CSVLTFSWHGELFF. As DNA, the CDR3 is TGCAGCGTTCTGACATTCTCTTGGCACGGGGAGCTGTTTTTT.

V and J are TRBV19 and TRBJ1-1, with 8 positions matching TRBD1. The CDR3 sequence is 14 residues long. CDR1 and CDR2 from the germline V gene are LNHDA and SQIVND (reference sequence). The V segment lost 5 bases and the J segment 4 bases; nucleotides outside the gene matches: 6. The CDR3 nucleotides are TGTGCCAGTAGTCCCAGGGGGCTGGGCACTGAAGCTTTCTTT. It yields the protein CASSPRGLGTEAFF. The full variable domain, with the rest looked up from reference TRBV19 and TRBJ1-1, is DGGITQSPKYLFRKEGQNVTLSCEQNLNHDAMYWYRQDPGQGLRLIYYSQIVNDFQKGDIAEGYSVSREKKESFPLTVTSAQKNPTAFYLCASSPRGLGTEAFFGQGTRLTVV.

This chain connects TRBV6-4 to TRBJ1-6, with D tentatively TRBD1 (6 bases). Germline-derived CDR1 and CDR2 are MRHNA and SNTAGT. This CDR3 is built from 16 residues. Trimming took 2 bases from V and 5 from J, leaving 13 bases between them. The chain's CDR3 is CASSDTGGGDNSPLHF. The CDR3 nucleotides are TGTGCCAGCAGTGACACTGGAGGGGGGGATAATTCACCCCTCCACTTT.

The chain joins TRBV19 to TRBJ2-7; D gene ambiguous. Germline assignment: CDR1 LNHDA and CDR2 SQIVND (reference sequence). CDR3 size: 13 residues. With 5 bases removed from V and 1 base from J, the gap between germline ends came to 9 bases. The CDR3 DNA reads as TGTGCCAGTAGTGTCGGGTGGTCCTACGAGCAGTACTTC. Its translation: CASSVGWSYEQYF.

CDR3 residues: CASNIGGGEETQYF. The CDR3 nucleotides read TGCGCCAGCAATATAGGCGGGGGGGAGGAGACCCAGTACTTC. The V and J genes are TRBV5-1 and TRBJ2-5; TRBD2 agrees at 9 bases. CDR1 SGHRS and CDR2 YFSETQ come from the germline V gene. CDR3 length: 14 residues. V gave up 6 bases and J gave up 5 bases; unmatched junction bases: 8.

J is TRBJ2-3 and V is TRBV5-4; TRBD2 agrees at 13 bases. Germline CDR1 SGHNT, CDR2 YYREEE (reference sequence). This CDR3 has 17 residues. The J segment lost 3 bases and the V segment lost 6 bases, leaving 10 bases of the junction unmatched. CDR3 sequence: CASTLTSGGPITDTQYF. CDR3 nucleotides: TGTGCCAGCACCCTGACTAGCGGGGGGCCCATTACAGATACGCAGTATTTT.

V gene TRBV7-8 combines with J gene TRBJ2-1, with D perhaps matching TRBD1 (7 bases). The germline V and J ends were trimmed by 5 bases and 10 bases, with 21 bases remaining between them. This CDR3 has 15 residues. Germline lookup yields CDR1 SGHVS and CDR2 FQNEAQ. CDR3 nucleotide sequence: TGTGCCAGCAGCCTGTCATTCAAGACAGGGAGGGAGCAGTTCTTC. This codes for CASSLSFKTGREQFF.

The V gene is TRBV19, the J gene TRBJ2-1; 9 nucleotides agree with TRBD2. The junction had 4 bases not matched to a gene; V was cut back by 4 bases and J by 6 bases. The CDR3 has 14 residues. The V gene's germline CDR1 is LNHDA and CDR2 SQIVND (reference sequence). The CDR3 spells CASSRAGGINEQFF. The CDR3 DNA sequence: TGTGCCAGTAGTAGGGCGGGGGGGATCAATGAGCAGTTCTTC.